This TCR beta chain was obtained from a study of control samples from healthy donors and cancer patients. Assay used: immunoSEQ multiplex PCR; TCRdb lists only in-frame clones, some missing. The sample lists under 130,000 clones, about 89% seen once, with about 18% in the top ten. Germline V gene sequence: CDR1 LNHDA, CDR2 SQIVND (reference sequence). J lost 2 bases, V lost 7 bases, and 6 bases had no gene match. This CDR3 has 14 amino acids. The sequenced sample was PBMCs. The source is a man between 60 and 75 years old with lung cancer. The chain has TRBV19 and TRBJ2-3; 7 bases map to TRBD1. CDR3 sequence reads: CASKATGNTDTQYF. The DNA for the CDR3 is TGTGCCAGTAAAGCGACAGGGAACACAGATACGCAGTATTTT.